This paragraph reports one T cell receptor (beta chain). The sample's time point: newly diagnosed GD, antithyroid drugs for less than 3 months. PBMC-derived RNA was used for the TCR library. Roughly 10-milliliter peripheral blood samples went into EDTA tubes. This sample is part of a study of regulatory T cells in long-lasting Graves disease. With iRepertoire HTBI primers and Arm-PCR of CDR3 regions, TCR beta libraries were built. TCRdb fed the multiplex PCR reads into MiXCR, producing one record per CDR3 protein. The sample lists around 250,000 distinct CDR3 sequences; just over 20% were seen once. The input for sequencing was peripheral blood mononuclear cells (PBMCs), taken at new diagnosis, from a patient treated with antithyroid drugs. The sequence was collected from a female donor with Graves disease.

CDR3 region: CASSLGPGHYNSPLHF. The CDR3 region has the DNA TGTGCCAGCAGCTTGGGACCCGGACACTATAATTCACCCCTCCACTTT. The rearrangement links TRBV5-5 to TRBJ1-6; D is perhaps TRBD1 (5 bases). CDR3 length: 16 amino acids. Germline V gene sequence: CDR1 SGHKS, CDR2 YYEKEE (reference sequence). V gave up 0 bases and J gave up 3 bases, with 10 bases separating them.